These 22 T cell receptor beta chains were sequenced from one sample in a study of control samples from healthy donors and cancer patients. The table came from immunoSEQ multiplex PCR; TCRdb's copy has only in-frame clones and leaves some out. The sample consists of roughly 100,000 clones, about 89% of them appearing once. Sequencing was performed on blood. These receptors were collected from a man younger than 45 in good health.

The chain has TRBV5-1 and TRBJ1-1, with a possible D match to TRBD1 (6 bases). The V gene lost 6 bases and the J gene lost 1 base, with 16 bases spanning the gap. The CDR3 totals 15 residues. In germline, CDR1 is SGHRS, CDR2 YFSETQ. The CDR3 sequence is CASKEGEGRNTEAFF. Here the CDR3 DNA reads TGCGCCAGCAAGGAGGGGGAGGGAAGGAACACTGAAGCTTTCTTT.

The chain uses TRBV5-5 and TRBJ2-7; TRBD2 is a possible D gene (5 bases). CDR1 and CDR2 from the germline V gene are SGHKS and YYEKEE (reference sequence). Trimming removed 3 bases at V and 2 bases at J, with 9 bases between. CDR3 size: 13 residues. The CDR3 DNA sequence: TGTGCCAGCAGCTGGGAGCCCCCCTACGAGCAGTACTTC. Encoded protein: CASSWEPPYEQYF.

This clone appeared a single time. J is TRBJ2-7 and V is TRBV11-2, with 8 bases that match TRBD2. Germline lookup yields CDR1 SGHAT and CDR2 FQNNGV. This CDR3 is built from 16 residues. J lost 4 bases, V lost 0 bases, and 8 bases had no gene match. CDR3 nucleotide sequence: TGTGCCAGCAGCTTAGATAGTAGCGGGGTGGGGTACGAGCAGTACTTC. It specifies CASSLDSSGVGYEQYF.

The chain is built from TRBV19 and TRBJ1-2; D is ambiguous. CDR1 and CDR2 from the germline V gene are LNHDA and SQIVND (reference sequence). The CDR3 sequence is 11 residues long. V was shortened by 0 bases and J by 5 bases, with 1 base between the two germline ends. CDR3: CASSIEYGYTF. CDR3 in DNA: TGTGCCAGTAGTATAGAGTATGGCTACACCTTC.

The V call is TRBV18, the J call TRBJ2-7; possibly TRBD1 for D (6 bases). The germline gives CDR1 KGHSH, CDR2 LQKENI. With 6 bases removed from V and 1 base from J, the gap between germline ends came to 13 bases. The CDR3 spans 14 residues. The CDR3 bases are TGTGCCAGCTCTCTATCGGACAGATCCTACGAGCAGTACGTC. It specifies CASSLSDRSYEQYV.

V and J are TRBV7-2 and TRBJ1-2; D remains unclear. Trimming cost V 4 bases and J 0 bases, with 6 bases left between them. The CDR3 is 13 amino acids. Germline CDR1 is SGHTA and CDR2 is FQGNSA. CDR3 in DNA: TGTGCCAGCAGCTACCGTGCTAACTATGGCTACACCTTC. Amino acid sequence: CASSYRANYGYTF.

This rearrangement joins TRBV30 to TRBJ1-3; D is possibly TRBD1 (5 bases). With 1 base removed from V and 7 bases from J, the gap between germline ends came to 5 bases. The length of the CDR3 is 11 residues. Germline V gene data show CDR1 as GTSNPN and CDR2 as SVGIG (reference sequence). The CDR3 nucleotides read TGTGCCTGGAGTGGGGGGAACACCATATATTTT. Amino acid sequence: CAWSGGNTIYF. Variable domain in full (rest from reference TRBV30 and TRBJ1-3): SQTIHQWPATLVQPVGSPLSLECTVEGTSNPNLYWYRQAAGRGLQLLFYSVGIGQISSEVPQNLSASRPQDRQFILSSKKLLLSDSGFYLCAWSGGNTIYFGEGSWLTVV.

The chain is built from TRBV12-3 or TRBV12-4 and TRBJ2-7; D may correspond to TRBD1 or TRBD2 (5 bases each). The V end lost 6 bases, the J end lost 4 bases, and 10 bases lay between the germline ends. The length of the CDR3 is 12 residues. The CDR3 DNA follows: TGTGCCAGCAGCCCGGGACCGTACGAGCAGTACTTC. This codes for CASSPGPYEQYF.

This clone was counted at least ten times. Additional DNA sequences in this sample encode the identical CDR3. CDR3 sequence reads: CASSPLTTDTQYF. CDR3 bases: TGTGCCAGCAGCCCACTGACCACGGATACGCAGTATTTT. The gene calls are TRBV27 and TRBJ2-3; D is uncertain. The CDR3 sequence is 13 residues long. V dropped 6 bases and J dropped 6 bases, with 13 bases sitting between them. Germline V CDR1 and CDR2: MNHEY, SMNVEV (reference sequence).

The chain recombines TRBV24-1 with TRBJ2-5, with D possibly being TRBD1 or TRBD2 (5 bases each). There are 15 residues in the CDR3. The germline V gene encodes CDR1 KGHDR and CDR2 SFDVKD. V lost 2 bases and J 7 bases, leaving 16 bases between the germline ends. The CDR3 bases are TGTGCCACCAGTGATTATGGGACGGCTGAGGTGACCCAGTACTTC. It specifies CATSDYGTAEVTQYF.

In its sample, this clone ranks as medium-sized. V usage is TRBV6-4 and J usage is TRBJ2-2, with D uncertain. The V gene lost 2 bases and the J gene lost 3 bases, with 4 bases spanning the gap. The V gene's germline CDR1 is MRHNA and CDR2 SNTAGT. The CDR3 extends over 13 amino acids. CDR3 sequence reads: CASSDRDTGELFF. The CDR3 nucleotides are TGTGCCAGCAGTGACAGGGACACCGGGGAGCTGTTTTTT.

In regard to this clone: A junction end diverges from the germline sequence, so it may reflect a read error. The rearrangement uses TRBV5-1 and TRBJ2-5; D is uncertain. There are 14 residues in the CDR3. The germline CDR1 and CDR2 sequences are SGHRS and YFSETQ. CDR3 coding DNA: TGCGCCAGCAGCTTGATCGGCAGCCAAGGGACCCAGTACTTC. This sequence encodes CASSLIGSQGTQYF.

The rearrangement links TRBV19 to TRBJ1-1; 7 bases match TRBD1. Germline CDR1 LNHDA, CDR2 SQIVND (reference sequence). The V gene end was trimmed by 1 base and the J gene end by 5 bases; junction bases not matched to a gene: 7. The length of the CDR3 is 15 residues. CDR3 sequence (DNA): TGTGCCAGTAGTATAGGGTACAGGGGTAGGACTGAAGCTTTCTTT. Translated, it gives CASSIGYRGRTEAFF.

The chain is built from TRBV5-1 and TRBJ2-2; D call uncertain. The V gene's germline CDR1 is SGHRS and CDR2 YFSETQ. The CDR3 is 14 amino acids. V dropped 7 bases and J dropped 1 base, with 11 bases sitting between them. Written as DNA, the CDR3 is TGCGCCAGCCTCCCCGGGCGGAACACCGGGGAGCTGTTTTTT. It specifies CASLPGRNTGELFF.

The chain joins TRBV14 to TRBJ2-2; D unclear. Germline CDR1 and CDR2: SGHDN and FVKESK. V was shortened by 1 base and J by 7 bases, with 7 bases between the two germline ends. CDR3 length: 13 amino acids. The CDR3 DNA is TGTGCCAGCAGCCAAGTTTTCGTCGGGGAGCTGTTTTTT. It codes for CASSQVFVGELFF.

This chain joins TRBV5-6 and TRBJ1-2; 9 bases map to TRBD1. J gave up 4 bases and V 4 bases, and 5 bases lay outside the gene matches. CDR3 length equals 14 residues. Germline CDR1 is SGHDT and CDR2 is YYEEEE. CDR3 amino acids: CASSASGQGYGYTF. The DNA for the CDR3 is TGTGCCAGCAGCGCCTCGGGACAGGGCTATGGCTACACCTTC.

The chain joins TRBV19 to TRBJ1-6; 7 bases map to TRBD1. There are 17 residues in the CDR3. From germline, CDR1 is LNHDA and CDR2 SQIVND (reference sequence). V lost 4 bases, J lost 5 bases, and 11 bases stayed unmatched. The CDR3 DNA follows: TGTGCCAGTAGTAACCAGGGGGGGACGTCGGATAATTCACCCCTCCACTTT. Protein product: CASSNQGGTSDNSPLHF.

This chain joins TRBV6-5 and TRBJ1-1; D unclear. V was cut by 3 bases and J by 3 bases, with 11 bases left in between. CDR3 length: 14 amino acids. Germline CDR1 is MNHEY and CDR2 is SVGAGI. CDR3 nucleotide sequence: TGTGCCAGCAGTTATGGAGGCCCCCACACTGAAGCTTTCTTT. It yields the protein CASSYGGPHTEAFF.

The chain employs TRBV5-1 and TRBJ1-6, with TRBD1 identical over 8 bases. This CDR3 comprises 13 residues. Germline CDR1 and CDR2: SGHRS and YFSETQ. Trimming at V came to 4 bases and at J to 6 bases, leaving 0 bases not matched to a gene. The CDR3 protein is CASSQGANSPLHF. CDR3 nucleotide sequence: TGCGCCAGCAGCCAGGGGGCTAATTCACCCCTCCACTTT.

The rearrangement uses TRBV27 and TRBJ2-7, with D tentatively TRBD2 (6 bases). The germline CDR1 and CDR2 sequences are MNHEY and SMNVEV (reference sequence). Trimming pared 5 bases from V and 4 bases from J, leaving 18 bases between. The CDR3 covers 15 residues. CDR3 region: CASSAGPNSWYEQYF. In DNA, the CDR3 is TGTGCCAGCAGTGCGGGACCGAACTCTTGGTACGAGCAGTACTTC.

This chain joins TRBV11-3 and TRBJ2-5, with D perhaps assigned TRBD1 or TRBD2 (5 bases each). CDR1 and CDR2 (germline): SGHNT, YENEEA. V was pared by 1 base and J by 4 bases, with 7 bases between. The CDR3 totals 13 residues. The CDR3 is CASSLGGTETQYF. DNA of the CDR3: TGTGCCAGCAGCTTAGGTGGGACAGAGACCCAGTACTTC.

The chain is built from TRBV9 and TRBJ1-1; tentatively, D is TRBD1 (5 bases). CDR3 length: 14 residues. V gave up 0 bases and J gave up 5 bases, with 11 bases separating them. Germline V CDR1 and CDR2: SGDLS, YYNGEE. CDR3 DNA sequence: TGTGCCAGCAGCGTAGCAGGGCAGAGAACTGAAGCTTTCTTT. Translation: CASSVAGQRTEAFF.